The 4 T cell receptor beta chains reported below all come from one sample, sequenced in a study of human T cells and chemical hapten exposure. TCRdb re-derived calls from the RACE reads in MiXCR, one entry per CDR3 protein. The profile covers 74,000 or so distinct CDR3 sequences, with about a tenth appearing a single time and around 1.5% taken by the ten largest. Stated time point: patch test 1, 2 weeks after DPC sensitization. Treatment here: therapeutic diphenylcyclopropenone sensitization with weekly scalp DPC. The sequences come from whole blood, collected in connection with sensitization to the hapten diphenylcyclopropenone (DPC). These receptors were obtained from a woman aged 50 to 60 with alopecia areata. Some clones in this sample may be carry-over from other donors' samples.

This chain uses TRBV29-1 with TRBJ2-7; 7 nucleotides agree with TRBD1. The germline V gene has CDR1 SQVTM and CDR2 ANQGSEA. J lost 1 base, V lost 7 bases, and 4 bases had no gene match. This CDR3 has 12 amino acids. The CDR3 bases are TGCAGCGCACAGGGGTCATCCTACGAGCAGTACTTC. It encodes CSAQGSSYEQYF.

This clonotype was seen a few times. The chain joins TRBV28 to TRBJ2-4; no firm D call. V was trimmed by 4 bases and J by 6 bases, leaving 10 bases between them. The CDR3 covers 13 residues. CDR1 and CDR2 from the germline V gene are MDHEN and SYDVKM. The CDR3 sequence: CASSSPPGNIQYF. CDR3 nucleotides: TGTGCCAGCAGTTCCCCCCCCGGAAACATTCAGTACTTC.

This clonotype has more than one count but fewer than ten. The genes are TRBV13 and TRBJ2-5, with TRBD2 matching over 8 bases. The CDR3 length is 17 residues. The V segment lost 5 bases and the J segment 0 bases; nucleotides outside the gene matches: 11. Germline CDR1 PRHDT, CDR2 FYEKMQ (reference sequence). CDR3 sequence reads: CASSRPSSGRYQETQYF. Written as DNA, the CDR3 is TGTGCCAGCAGCCGCCCTTCTAGCGGGCGCTACCAAGAGACCCAGTACTTC.

The rearrangement joins TRBV4-3 to TRBJ1-4; D remains unclear. Looked up from germline, CDR1 is LGHNA and CDR2 is YSLEER. V was clipped by 2 bases and J by 0 bases, with 10 bases between them. CDR3 length equals 16 residues. The CDR3 sequence: CASSQSAGTTNEKLFF. CDR3 sequence (DNA): TGCGCCAGCAGCCAATCGGCAGGCACAACTAATGAAAAACTGTTTTTT.